The 15 T cell receptor beta chains presented below share a single source sample, sequenced in a study of control samples from healthy donors and cancer patients. Clones were sequenced by immunoSEQ multiplex PCR, and TCRdb holds only the in-frame ones, with some missing. Of roughly 200,000 clones in the sample, about nine tenths were seen once. Sequences were obtained from blood. Every receptor here comes from a man aged 25 to 40 in good health.

V and J are TRBV4-2 and TRBJ2-7, with D possibly being TRBD1 (6 bases). There are 15 residues in the CDR3. Trimming stripped 3 bases from V and 1 base from J, with 13 bases between. Germline V gene lookup returns CDR1 LGHNA and CDR2 YNFKEQ. CDR3 coding DNA: TGTGCCAGCAGCCACAACCGGGACATATCCTACGAGCAGTACTTC. This translates into CASSHNRDISYEQYF.

This clone was recorded once. The chain employs TRBV24-1 and TRBJ2-3, with D perhaps TRBD1 (6 bases). V dropped 4 bases and J dropped 6 bases, with 7 bases sitting between them. This CDR3 has 12 amino acids. From germline, CDR1 is KGHDR and CDR2 SFDVKD. CDR3 nucleotide sequence: TGTGCCACCAGTGAGGGGGCGGATACGCAGTATTTT. Translating gives CATSEGADTQYF.

The genes are TRBV5-1 and TRBJ2-7; 7 bases align to TRBD1. Trimming at V came to 5 bases and at J to 3 bases, leaving 11 bases not matched to a gene. The CDR3 is made up of 15 amino acids. Germline lookup yields CDR1 SGHRS and CDR2 YFSETQ. As DNA, the CDR3 is TGCGCCAGCAGACCTTGGGCAGGGGGAAACTACGAGCAGTACTTC. This sequence encodes CASRPWAGGNYEQYF.

The chain couples TRBV3-1 (or the pseudogene TRBV3-2) to TRBJ1-2; D not certain. V lost 6 bases to trimming and J lost 2 bases, with 13 bases between them. The germline gives CDR1 LGHDT, CDR2 YNNKEL (reference sequence). There are 14 residues in the CDR3. CDR3 sequence reads: CASSRMPDNYGYTF. The CDR3 region has the DNA TGTGCCAGCAGTCGGATGCCCGACAACTATGGCTACACCTTC.

The V gene is TRBV19, the J gene TRBJ1-3; D not certain. Looked up from germline, CDR1 is LNHDA and CDR2 is SQIVND (reference sequence). The CDR3 is made up of 13 amino acids. Trimming took off 5 bases at V and 0 bases at J, with 5 bases between the two ends. CDR3: CASSSVSGNTIYF. As DNA, the CDR3 is TGTGCCAGTAGTTCGGTCTCTGGAAACACCATATATTTT.

The chain links TRBV30 to TRBJ1-6, with a tentative D call TRBD1 (5 bases). This CDR3 region has 14 residues. Germline values: CDR1 GTSNPN, CDR2 SVGIG (reference sequence). The CDR3 protein is CALTGSSYNSPLHF. CDR3 nucleotides: TGTGCACTTACAGGAAGCTCCTATAATTCACCCCTCCACTTT.

The chain has TRBV6-6 and TRBJ1-4, with 10 bases lining up with TRBD1. The germline V gene has CDR1 MNHNY and CDR2 SVGAGI (reference sequence). The CDR3 is 14 amino acids. With V trimmed by 2 bases and J by 7 bases, 1 base remained unmatched. CDR3 protein: CASSYGQGGEKLFF. In DNA, the CDR3 is TGTGCCAGCAGTTACGGACAGGGGGGTGAAAAACTGTTTTTT.

V and J are TRBV7-9 and TRBJ1-2; 7 nucleotides agree with TRBD1. CDR3 size: 14 residues. Germline CDR1 is SEHNR and CDR2 is FQNEAQ (reference sequence). Trimming took 6 bases from V and 2 from J; bases not matched to a gene: 6. CDR3 bases: TGTGCCAGCAGTCGACAGGGAAGGAACTATGGCTACACCTTC. Translating gives CASSRQGRNYGYTF.

The chain employs TRBV5-6 and TRBJ1-5; possible D gene TRBD1, 5 bases. The CDR3 runs 15 residues. The germline CDR1 and CDR2 sequences are SGHDT and YYEEEE. V was pared by 3 bases and J by 7 bases, with 17 bases between. CDR3 region: CASSYDAGEGQPQHF. CDR3 nucleotides: TGTGCCAGCAGCTATGACGCGGGGGAAGGACAGCCCCAGCATTTT. Using reference TRBV5-6 and TRBJ1-5 for the parts outside the CDR3, the full variable domain is DAGVTQSPTHLIKTRGQQVTLRCSPKSGHDTVSWYQQALGQGPQFIFQYYEEEERQRGNFPDRFSGHQFPNYSSELNVNALLLGDSALYLCASSYDAGEGQPQHFGDGTRLSIL.

V gene TRBV6-6 combines with J gene TRBJ1-6; TRBD1 is a possible D gene (6 bases). From germline, CDR1 is MNHNY and CDR2 SVGAGI (reference sequence). Between the trimmed V and J ends, which lost 9 bases and 7 bases, there was a span of 22 bases. The CDR3 is 16 amino acids. The CDR3: CASHGRGGEANSPLHF. CDR3 sequence (DNA): TGTGCCAGTCATGGAAGGGGGGGCGAGGCGAATTCACCCCTCCACTTT.

The CDR3 loop is CATSRGAGSGAFF. CDR3 coding DNA: TGTGCCACCAGCAGAGGTGCAGGGTCGGGAGCTTTCTTT. This rearrangement joins TRBV15 to TRBJ1-1; tentatively, D is TRBD1 (5 bases). Trimming stripped 1 base from V and 10 bases from J, with 13 bases between. Germline values: CDR1 LNHNV, CDR2 YYDKDF (reference sequence). This CDR3 comprises 13 residues.

The chain uses TRBV5-1 and TRBJ1-4, with a possible D match to TRBD1 (5 bases). The germline V gene encodes CDR1 SGHRS and CDR2 YFSETQ. This CDR3 has 14 amino acids. With 3 bases removed from V and 4 bases from J, the gap between germline ends came to 10 bases. The CDR3 loop is CASSWGVVNEKLFF. The CDR3 coding sequence is TGCGCCAGCAGCTGGGGGGTGGTTAATGAAAAACTGTTTTTT.

In its sample, this clone was seen a few times. This chain uses TRBV9 with TRBJ2-7; D not certain. CDR1 is SGDLS, CDR2 YYNGEE, per germline. V was shortened by 0 bases and J by 10 bases, with 17 bases between the two germline ends. The CDR3 has 14 residues. Here the CDR3 reads CASSVAPVMTQQYF. The CDR3 nucleotides are TGTGCCAGCAGCGTAGCTCCCGTGATGACACAACAGTACTTC.

The count of this clone is one. The genes are TRBV2 and TRBJ1-5; the D gene is possibly TRBD1 (5 bases). Trimming removed 6 bases from V and 0 bases from J, with 18 bases in between. The CDR3 is 17 amino acids. Germline assignment: CDR1 SNHLY and CDR2 FYNNEI. The CDR3 coding sequence is TGTGCCAGCAGACACCGATCGGGGGAGCTTAGCAATCAGCCCCAGCATTTT. It codes for CASRHRSGELSNQPQHF.

The gene calls are TRBV11-2 and TRBJ1-4, with 7 bases matching TRBD1. The length of the CDR3 is 14 residues. V was pared by 6 bases and J by 0 bases, with 1 base of the junction left unmatched. Germline assignment: CDR1 SGHAT and CDR2 FQNNGV. The DNA of the CDR3 is TGTGCCAGCAGGGGACAGACAACTAATGAAAAACTGTTTTTT. Protein: CASRGQTTNEKLFF.